Sequencing of this T cell receptor beta chain was carried out in a study of follicular helper T cells after annual influenza vaccination. Study-level background: Across the 2013-2014, 2014-2015 and 2015-2016 vaccination seasons, some subjects were resampled.

Assay used: immunoSEQ multiplex PCR; TCRdb lists only in-frame clones, some missing. Among roughly 3,000 clones listed, 84% were seen once. A few counts support this clone. The antigen is not known. Time point defined: 2014-2015 season, 7 days after vaccination. Cells are cTfh (non-naive CD4+CXCR5+PD-1+), split by ICOS and CD38 into double-positive or double-negative. Germline trimming cut 8 bases from V and 7 bases from J; bases unmatched to any gene: 8. The germline gives CDR1 SGHVS, CDR2 FQNEAQ. The CDR3 contains 14 residues. Study-level findings and limits: ICOS+CD38+ cTfh clonality tracked population frequency, and its change tracked circulating plasmablast change. Day 7 ICOS+CD38+ clones later appeared mostly in ICOS-CD38- cTfh.

The source of this sequence is an adult who received the influenza vaccine. The specimen comprised CXCR5+ CD38- circulating T follicular helper cells from blood, sampled 7 days after influenza vaccination. The sample's subset: circulating Tfh, non-naive CD4+CXCR5+PD-1+ (ICOS+CD38+ or ICOS-CD38-). The chain has TRBV7-8 and TRBJ2-7; TRBD2 agrees at 13 bases. In nucleotides, the CDR3 is TGTGCCAGCTCTCTGGGACTAGCGGGGCGGGAGCAGTACTTC. Translated, it gives CASSLGLAGREQYF. The complete variable domain, with remaining parts taken from reference TRBV7-8 and TRBJ2-7, reads GAGVSQSPRYKVAKRGQDVALRCDPISGHVSLFWYQQALGQGPEFLTYFQNEAQLDKSGLPSDRFFAERPEGSVSTLKIQRTQQEDSAVYLCASSLGLAGREQYFGPGTRLTVT.